These 5 T cell receptor beta chains were sequenced from one sample in a study of blood T cell repertoires in COVID-19. Produced via immunoSEQ multiplex PCR; TCRdb's table is partial and in-frame only. The sample has 20,000 to 25,000 clones; approximately 92% are singletons. The specimen sequenced was peripheral blood. These receptors were taken from a human donor in a cohort sampled during active COVID-19.

This rearrangement joins TRBV11-2 to TRBJ2-5, with D perhaps TRBD2 (6 bases). The CDR3 is made up of 13 amino acids. The germline CDR1 and CDR2 sequences are SGHAT and FQNNGV. V lost 6 bases to trimming and J lost 8 bases, with 16 bases between them. The CDR3 DNA is TGTGCCAGCAGGCATAACGGGAGACTAACCCAGTACTTC. Translation: CASRHNGRLTQYF.

The chain carries TRBV2 and TRBJ1-6; D gene ambiguous. The CDR3 covers 16 residues. CDR1 SNHLY and CDR2 FYNNEI come from the germline V gene. V was cut by 0 bases and J by 0 bases, with 6 bases left in between. The CDR3 region has the DNA TGTGCCAGCAGTGAAGCCCTAAGCTCCTATAATTCACCCCTCCACTTT. Translation: CASSEALSSYNSPLHF.

This chain joins TRBV11-2 and TRBJ1-1; tentative D call: TRBD1 (6 bases). The CDR3 extends over 15 amino acids. Germline V gene lookup returns CDR1 SGHAT and CDR2 FQNNGV. Trimming cost V 1 base and J 1 base, with 10 bases left between them. CDR3 bases: TGTGCCAGCAGCTTAGCAGGGGACGCGAACACTGAAGCTTTCTTT. Translation gives CASSLAGDANTEAFF.

This chain uses TRBV3-1 (or the pseudogene TRBV3-2) with TRBJ1-6; no clear D gene. Germline assignment: CDR1 LGHDT and CDR2 YNNKEL (reference sequence). The CDR3 sequence is 13 residues long. The germline V and J ends were trimmed by 1 base and 7 bases, with 5 bases remaining between them. The CDR3 region has the DNA TGTGCCAGCAGCCAAGGTTCAAATTCACCCCTCCACTTT. Protein: CASSQGSNSPLHF.

The V gene is TRBV19, the J gene TRBJ1-1; D call uncertain. CDR3 length: 13 amino acids. Germline CDR1 reads LNHDA; CDR2 reads SQIVND (reference sequence). Trimming took off 6 bases at V and 1 base at J, with 9 bases between the two ends. The CDR3: CASRLGRNTEAFF. The CDR3 DNA reads TGTGCCAGTAGGTTGGGGAGGAACACTGAAGCTTTCTTT. The full variable domain, in which reference TRBV19 and TRBJ1-1 provide the parts outside the CDR3, is DGGITQSPKYLFRKEGQNVTLSCEQNLNHDAMYWYRQDPGQGLRLIYYSQIVNDFQKGDIAEGYSVSREKKESFPLTVTSAQKNPTAFYLCASRLGRNTEAFFGQGTRLTVV.